The 11 T cell receptor beta chains below come from one sample, sequenced in a study of response to subunit inactivated influenza vaccine. Using its own MiXCR run on the RT-PCR reads, TCRdb lists one record per CDR3 protein. The table has more than 500,000 distinct CDR3 sequences, roughly 12% seen once. The data were also submitted as part of a second study, on T cells expressing NK-cell markers. This second report adds: Scientists made TCR beta cDNA using 5'RACE template switching with UMIs.

The material sequenced was PBMCs from blood, taken on the day of vaccination. The receptors shown here come from a man in his forties or fifties who received an inactivated influenza vaccine.

The chain recombines TRBV3-1 with TRBJ1-1; D unclear. The CDR3 consists of 15 residues. Trimming removed 4 bases from V and 1 base from J, with 13 bases in between. Germline V CDR1 and CDR2: LGHDT, YNNKEL (reference sequence). The CDR3 here is CASSPLIGWNTEAFF. CDR3 sequence (DNA): TGTGCCAGCAGCCCTCTAATCGGCTGGAACACTGAAGCTTTCTTT.

This clonotype was recorded a few times. Here the CDR3 reads CASSPSGGAFTGELFF. The CDR3 bases are TGCGCCAGCAGTCCTAGCGGGGGGGCCTTCACCGGGGAGCTGTTTTTT. This chain links TRBV5-1 with TRBJ2-2, with 12 bases fitting TRBD2. Germline V CDR1 and CDR2: SGHRS, YFSETQ. Unmatched junction bases numbered 6, after V lost 5 bases and J lost 4 bases. The length of the CDR3 is 16 residues.

The CDR3 region is CAISEGISGARDEQFF. CDR3 nucleotides: TGTGCCATCAGTGAGGGCATTAGCGGGGCCCGAGATGAGCAGTTCTTC. The chain joins TRBV10-3 to TRBJ2-1, with 8 positions matching TRBD2. The CDR3 loop spans 16 amino acids. In germline, CDR1 is ENHRY, CDR2 SYGVKD. The V and J ends lost 2 bases and 8 bases, in that order; junction bases with no gene match: 11.

DNA for the CDR3: TGCAGTGCTAGGGGACAGCAAAATTCACCCCTCCACTTT. It codes for CSARGQQNSPLHF. The chain recombines TRBV20-1 with TRBJ1-6; 7 bases align to TRBD1. The CDR3 covers 13 residues. Germline trimming cut 3 bases from V and 7 bases from J; bases unmatched to any gene: 3. Per the germline V gene, CDR1 is DFQATT and CDR2 is SNEGSKA (reference sequence).

This clonotype was counted at least ten times. The chain carries TRBV29-1 and TRBJ2-2; D gene ambiguous. CDR1 and CDR2 (germline): SQVTM, ANQGSEA. Trimming shortened V by 4 bases and J by 5 bases, and 11 bases separated the two germline ends. This CDR3 has 13 residues. CDR3 nucleotides: TGCAGCGTTGGTGACACCTTTACCGGGGAGCTGTTTTTT. Translating gives CSVGDTFTGELFF.

This rearrangement joins TRBV29-1 to TRBJ2-3, with D possibly being TRBD2 (6 bases). The V gene lost 3 bases and the J gene lost 0 bases, with 13 bases spanning the gap. CDR3 length: 15 amino acids. Germline V gene sequence: CDR1 SQVTM, CDR2 ANQGSEA. CDR3 region: CSVETRRTSTDTQYF. The CDR3 DNA sequence: TGCAGCGTTGAGACTAGGCGAACGAGCACAGATACGCAGTATTTT.

Ten or more counts support this clonotype. The chain uses TRBV20-1 and TRBJ2-5; the match to TRBD2 covers 13 bases. Germline V gene sequence: CDR1 DFQATT, CDR2 SNEGSKA (reference sequence). This CDR3 region has 15 residues. V shed 2 bases and J 1 base; nucleotides not matched to a gene: 1. The CDR3, as DNA: TGCAGTGCTAGATGGACTAGCGGGGGCCAAGAGACCCAGTACTTC. Translating gives CSARWTSGGQETQYF.

J is TRBJ2-3 and V is TRBV14, with D perhaps being TRBD1 or TRBD2 (6 bases each). The CDR3 contains 19 residues. Trimming pared 3 bases from V and 8 bases from J, leaving 30 bases between. CDR1 is SGHDN and CDR2 is FVKESK in the germline V gene. The CDR3 DNA follows: TGTGCCAGCAGCCATCAGAGGGGGATAACGGGACTTTCTTCTGGTACGCAGTATTTT. Translating it yields CASSHQRGITGLSSGTQYF.

The chain is built from TRBV7-2 and TRBJ2-7; TRBD1 matches 9 bases. Germline CDR1 SGHTA, CDR2 FQGNSA. V gave up 5 bases and J gave up 5 bases; unmatched junction bases: 10. CDR3 length equals 15 residues. CDR3 residues: CASSLTGTGIHEQYF. The DNA of the CDR3 is TGTGCCAGCAGCCTCACCGGGACAGGGATCCACGAGCAGTACTTC.

This clonotype came up a few times. The chain links TRBV5-5 to TRBJ2-3; D is possibly TRBD1 (5 bases). Germline CDR1 SGHKS, CDR2 YYEKEE (reference sequence). This CDR3 spans 13 amino acids. V was trimmed by 4 bases and J by 5 bases, leaving 11 bases between them. CDR3 amino acids: CASSPADKDTQYF. The CDR3, as DNA: TGTGCCAGCAGCCCGGCGGACAAAGATACGCAGTATTTT.

This clonotype was seen a few times. The chain carries TRBV15 and TRBJ2-1; 7 bases fit TRBD2. Germline CDR1 and CDR2: LNHNV and YYDKDF (reference sequence). With V trimmed by 0 bases and J by 7 bases, 12 bases remained unmatched. The CDR3 is 17 residues long. DNA for the CDR3: TGTGCCACCAGCAGAGAATATGGGGGGGGAATTGGGAATGAGCAGTTCTTC. Translation: CATSREYGGGIGNEQFF. Filled out from reference TRBV15 and TRBJ2-1, the complete variable domain reads DAMVIQNPRYQVTQFGKPVTLSCSQTLNHNVMYWYQQKSSQAPKLLFHYYDKDFNNEADTPDNFQSRRPNTSFCFLDIRSPGLGDTAMYLCATSREYGGGIGNEQFFGPGTRLTVL.